This paragraph reports one TCR beta chain. As yet, its antigen is unknown. These data belong to a study of cytomegalovirus exposure and HLA in healthy donors. Findings of the study overall: HLA alleles showed associations with some 17,000 TCR beta sequences in a later analysis, at a 0.05 false discovery rate. Among immune exposure information, only CMV serostatus was available.

The PCR had 60 Vbeta and 13 Jbeta primers. Clones were read by immunoSEQ multiplex PCR, and TCRdb kept only the in-frame ones, dropping some. This table holds more than 55,000 clones, 65% to 90% found once. Germline CDR1 SGDLS, CDR2 YYNGEE. J gave up 6 bases and V 4 bases, and 7 bases lay outside the gene matches. This CDR3 is built from 15 residues. Sequencing was performed on PBMCs. V is TRBV9 and J is TRBJ2-2, with 9 nucleotides matching TRBD2. The receptor comes from a man aged 30 to 45 in good health and CMV-seronegative. The CDR3, as DNA: TGTGCCAGCAGCCCCTTAGCGGGAGCGGCCGGGGAGCTGTTTTTT. It encodes CASSPLAGAAGELFF.